Listed below are T cell receptor beta chains from one sample, sequenced in a study of blood T cell repertoires in COVID-19. Only in-frame clones appear in the TCRdb table, and some are missing; sequencing was by immunoSEQ multiplex PCR. In the table there are about 320,000 clones, 89% of which are singletons. Sequenced material: PBMCs or T cells enriched from blood (not recorded which). The receptors were sampled from a man in his fifties or sixties who had recovered from COVID-19. Both conserved end residues are part of each CDR3. The D gene is left open where the match is weak. The size entry is marked missing in some rows and otherwise reads once, few, many or a size class.

j_call d_call v_call clone_size cdr3_aa cdr3_nt
TRBJ2-1 TRBD2 TRBV27 NA CASSPPGTSGRNEQFF TGTGCCAGCAGTCCTCCGGGGACTAGCGGGAGGAATGAGCAGTTCTTC
TRBJ2-5 NA TRBV7-2 NA CASSLAGRRETQYF TGTGCCAGCAGCTTAGCCGGCAGGAGGGAGACCCAGTACTTC
TRBJ1-4 TRBD1 TRBV18 NA CASSVGQGANEKLFF TGTGCCAGCTCGGTGGGACAGGGCGCTAATGAAAAACTGTTTTTT
TRBJ1-6 NA TRBV19 NA CASSLRTTVNSPLHF TGTGCCAGTAGTTTGAGGACAACAGTCAATTCACCCCTCCACTTT
TRBJ1-1 NA TRBV19 NA CASSKIGRQAMNTEAFF TGTGCCAGTAGTAAAATTGGAAGACAGGCTATGAACACTGAAGCTTTCTTT
TRBJ2-5 TRBD1 TRBV5-1 once CASSLVRSTGGIAETQYF TGCGCCAGCAGCTTGGTCCGCTCAACAGGGGGTATAGCGGAGACCCAGTACTTC
TRBJ1-2 TRBD1 TRBV28 NA CASSSRGQGRATF TGTGCCAGCAGCTCACGAGGACAGGGAAGGGCCACCTTC
TRBJ2-5 NA TRBV6-6 NA CASKPGQGIKTQYF TGTGCCAGCAAACCGGGCCAGGGGATAAAGACCCAGTACTTC
TRBJ2-7 NA TRBV11-2 NA CASSRPQAVLYEQYF TGTGCCAGCAGCCGCCCCCAAGCGGTCCTCTACGAGCAGTACTTC
TRBJ1-6 NA TRBV5-1 NA CASSLDGQGPNSPLHF TGCGCCAGCAGCTTGGATGGGCAGGGTCCCAATTCACCCCTCCACTTT
TRBJ1-3 NA TRBV6-5 NA CASRWSSGNTIYF TGTGCCAGCAGGTGGAGCTCTGGAAACACCATATATTTT
TRBJ2-5 NA TRBV19 NA CASSIDERVQTQYF TGTGCCAGTAGTATAGATGAGAGGGTTCAGACCCAGTACTTC
TRBJ1-4 NA TRBV18 NA CASSPFDSTGEKLFF TGTGCCAGCTCACCTTTCGACTCCACGGGTGAAAAACTGTTTTTT
TRBJ1-3 TRBD1 TRBV7-9 NA CASSLEGQGAGNTIYF TGTGCCAGCAGCTTAGAGGGACAGGGGGCTGGAAACACCATATATTTT
TRBJ2-7 TRBD1 TRBV6-2/TRBV6-3 NA CASSYSTGDRGTYEQYF TGTGCCAGCAGTTACTCGACTGGGGACAGGGGTACCTACGAGCAGTACTTC
TRBJ2-5 NA TRBV5-1 NA CASSLRQDLFQETQYF TGCGCCAGCAGCTTACGACAGGATCTCTTCCAAGAGACCCAGTACTTC
TRBJ2-3 NA TRBV27 NA CASRTTGRSTDTQYF TGTGCCAGCCGGACGACAGGAAGGAGCACAGATACGCAGTATTTT
TRBJ1-1 TRBD1 TRBV7-9 NA CASSSFGTGVAFTEAFF TGTGCCAGCAGCTCCTTTGGGACAGGGGTTGCGTTTACTGAAGCTTTCTTT
TRBJ2-7 TRBD2 TRBV5-4 few CASSPGLAGGYEQYF TGTGCCAGCAGCCCTGGACTAGCGGGAGGCTACGAGCAGTACTTC
TRBJ2-1 TRBD2 TRBV9 NA CASSVVAGRLAGVGGYNEQFF TGTGCCAGCAGCGTAGTGGCAGGACGGCTAGCGGGAGTCGGCGGCTACAATGAGCAGTTCTTC
TRBJ2-3 TRBD2 TRBV5-4 NA CASSSQLGSSGSRDTQYF TGTGCCAGCAGCTCGCAACTCGGGTCTAGCGGGAGTAGAGATACGCAGTATTTT
TRBJ1-5 NA TRBV7-9 NA CASSLGEGSWGPQHF TGTGCCAGCAGCTTAGGAGAGGGCAGTTGGGGGCCCCAGCATTTT
TRBJ2-5 NA TRBV7-9 NA CASRAGQETQYF TGTGCCAGCAGGGCAGGACAAGAGACCCAGTACTTC
TRBJ1-3 NA TRBV21-1 NA CASSPQEGFSSGNTIYF TGTGCCAGCAGCCCACAGGAGGGTTTTAGTTCCGGAAACACCATATATTTT
TRBJ1-3 TRBD1 TRBV7-2 NA CASSSRTGGESGNTIYF TGTGCCAGCAGCTCGCGGACAGGGGGAGAATCTGGAAACACCATATATTTT
TRBJ2-7 NA TRBV5-4 NA CASSSLAGRGEQYF TGTGCCAGCAGCTCCCTTGCGGGCCGAGGCGAGCAGTACTTC
TRBJ2-7 TRBD1 TRBV5-1 NA CASSRGTGKTYEQYF TGCGCCAGCAGCCGAGGGACAGGGAAAACCTACGAGCAGTACTTC
TRBJ1-6 NA TRBV18 NA CASSLSAGENLPLHF TGTGCCAGCTCCCTCTCAGCAGGGGAGAATTTACCCCTCCACTTT
TRBJ1-2 TRBD1 TRBV5-1 NA CASSWTDRGPSGYTF TGCGCCAGCAGCTGGACGGACAGGGGGCCTAGTGGCTACACCTTC
TRBJ2-7 TRBD2 TRBV6-5 NA CASNPASGGSYEQYF TGTGCCAGCAACCCGGCTAGCGGGGGTTCCTACGAGCAGTACTTC
TRBJ1-6 NA TRBV27 NA CASSSGRAGYNSPLHF TGTGCCAGCAGTTCAGGACGCGCGGGGTATAATTCACCCCTCCACTTT
TRBJ1-5 TRBD1 TRBV5-1 NA CASSLTGTGGQPVHF TGCGCCAGCAGCTTAACCGGGACAGGGGGACAGCCCGTGCATTTT
TRBJ2-3 TRBD2 TRBV9 NA CASSGGLAAQYGTQYF TGTGCCAGCAGCGGGGGACTAGCGGCTCAATACGGTACGCAGTATTTT
TRBJ2-3 NA TRBV7-3 once CASSAEGGGTTDTQYF TGTGCCAGCAGCGCCGAAGGGGGGGGGACTACAGATACGCAGTATTTT
TRBJ2-1 TRBD2 TRBV24-1 few CATSDYRTSGLHNEQFF TGTGCCACCAGTGACTATAGGACTAGCGGGCTCCACAATGAGCAGTTCTTC
TRBJ2-6 NA TRBV6-5 NA CAIRSGNSGANVLTF TGTGCCATCCGATCGGGGAACTCTGGGGCCAACGTCCTGACTTTC
TRBJ2-5 TRBD2 TRBV5-1 NA CASSLVGSGTQETQYF TGCGCCAGCAGCTTGGTAGGTAGCGGGACCCAAGAGACCCAGTACTTC
TRBJ2-7 TRBD1 TRBV7-9 few CASSLSGTGFEQYF TGTGCCAGCAGCTTATCCGGGACAGGGTTTGAGCAGTACTTC
TRBJ1-6 NA TRBV20-1 NA CSARTPSSLHF TGCAGTGCCAGGACTCCCTCGTCCCTCCACTTT
TRBJ2-7 TRBD1 TRBV24-1 NA CATSRGRWRCEQYF TGTGCCACCAGTAGGGGGCGATGGCGCTGCGAGCAGTACTTC
TRBJ2-3 TRBD2 TRBV25-1 NA CASSVGGGRASDTQYF TGTGCCAGCAGTGTGGGTGGCGGGAGGGCCTCAGATACGCAGTATTTT
TRBJ2-1 TRBD2 TRBV5-1 NA CASSLEGSSGDEQFF TGCGCCAGCAGCTTGGAAGGCTCTAGCGGGGATGAGCAGTTCTTC
TRBJ2-7 NA TRBV5-4 NA CASSLAIQGGGTYEQYF TGTGCCAGCAGCTTGGCCATTCAGGGAGGGGGAACCTACGAGCAGTACTTC
TRBJ2-5 TRBD1 TRBV5-4 NA CASSFMTGSVTETQYF TGTGCCAGCAGCTTTATGACAGGGTCTGTAACAGAGACCCAGTACTTC
TRBJ1-6 TRBD1 TRBV10-3 few CAISTGQYNSPLHF TGTGCCATCAGTACGGGACAGTATAATTCACCCCTCCACTTT
TRBJ1-1 NA TRBV4-3 NA CASSQAPGLTYTEAFF TGCGCCAGCAGCCAAGCTCCCGGACTGACGTATACTGAAGCTTTCTTT
TRBJ1-1 NA TRBV27 NA CASRRTINTEAFF TGTGCCAGCAGACGGACAATAAACACTGAAGCTTTCTTT
TRBJ1-5 NA TRBV7-9 NA CASSLASTEGAQHF TGTGCCAGCAGCTTAGCATCAACAGAAGGGGCCCAGCATTTT
TRBJ2-3 NA TRBV7-2 NA CASSNDWSTDTQYF TGTGCCAGCAGCAACGACTGGAGCACAGATACGCAGTATTTT
TRBJ1-6 NA TRBV18 NA CASSPTSRGYNSPLHF TGTGCCAGCTCACCCACGTCCAGAGGGTATAATTCACCCCTCCACTTT
TRBJ2-3 TRBD2 TRBV27 NA CASSLSLIAGFRDTQYF TGTGCCAGCAGTTTATCGTTGATAGCGGGGTTTCGGGATACGCAGTATTTT